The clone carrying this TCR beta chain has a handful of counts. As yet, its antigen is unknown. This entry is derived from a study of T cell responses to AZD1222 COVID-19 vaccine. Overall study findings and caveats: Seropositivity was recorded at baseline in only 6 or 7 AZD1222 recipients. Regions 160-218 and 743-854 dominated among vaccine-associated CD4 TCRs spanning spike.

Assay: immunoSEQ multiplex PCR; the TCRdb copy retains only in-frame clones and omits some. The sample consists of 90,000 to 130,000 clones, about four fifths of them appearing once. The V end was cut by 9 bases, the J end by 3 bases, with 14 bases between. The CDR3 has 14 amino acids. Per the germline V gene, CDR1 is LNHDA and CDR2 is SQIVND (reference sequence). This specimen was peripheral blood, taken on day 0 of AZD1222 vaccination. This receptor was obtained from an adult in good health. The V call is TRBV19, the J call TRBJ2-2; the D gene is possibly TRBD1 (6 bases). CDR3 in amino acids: CASQPGGYTGELFF. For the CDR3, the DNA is TGTGCCAGCCAGCCTGGGGGCTACACCGGGGAGCTGTTTTTT. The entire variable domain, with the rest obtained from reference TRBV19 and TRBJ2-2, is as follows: DGGITQSPKYLFRKEGQNVTLSCEQNLNHDAMYWYRQDPGQGLRLIYYSQIVNDFQKGDIAEGYSVSREKKESFPLTVTSAQKNPTAFYLCASQPGGYTGELFFGEGSRLTVL.